This T cell receptor (beta chain) is drawn from a study of a mutant IDH1 vaccine in newly diagnosed glioma. Profiling relied on immunoSEQ multiplex PCR, and the TCRdb table lists in-frame clones only, not all of them. The data contain approximately 43,000 clones, 85% to 90% of them seen just once; the ten biggest clones take up approximately 1.5%. CDR3 length: 13 residues. Trimming cost V 4 bases and J 8 bases, with 13 bases left between them. Germline-derived CDR1 and CDR2 are SGHRS and YFSETQ. For this clone: Its specificity is unknown.

The time point was: week 35, safety follow-up. Vaccine doses each comprised 300 ug of mutant IDH1 20-mer peptide, with topical imiquimod. The sample was PBMCs, taken from a glioma patient whose treatment included an IDH1 peptide vaccine. This sequence was found in a middle-aged man with glioma. V and J are TRBV5-1 and TRBJ2-1, with D tentatively TRBD1 (5 bases). CDR3 nucleotides: TGCGCCAGCAGCCAGTGGGGCTCCGATGAGCAGTTCTTC. Its translation: CASSQWGSDEQFF.